Presented here are 12 T cell receptor beta chains from one specimen sequenced in a study of blood T cell repertoires in COVID-19. Generated by immunoSEQ multiplex PCR, the TCRdb table keeps only in-frame clones and is missing some. The sample carries approximately 150,000 clones, roughly 85% recorded once. Sequencing was done on a sample of peripheral blood. The receptors were sampled from a human donor in a cohort sampled during active COVID-19.

The rearrangement joins TRBV4-2 to TRBJ2-2; no definite D call. CDR3 length equals 12 residues. Germline V gene sequence: CDR1 LGHNA, CDR2 YNFKEQ. The germline V and J ends were trimmed by 2 bases and 6 bases, with 4 bases remaining between them. CDR3 region: CASSQQSGELFF. CDR3 bases: TGTGCCAGCAGCCAACAGTCCGGGGAGCTGTTTTTT.

J is TRBJ2-5 and V is TRBV7-2, with D possibly TRBD1 on 6 matching bases. Looked up from germline, CDR1 is SGHTA and CDR2 is FQGNSA. V lost 1 base and J 1 base, leaving 16 bases between the germline ends. There are 17 residues in the CDR3. Here the CDR3 DNA reads TGTGCCAGCAGCTTAGTATCCACAGGGTTGGGCCAAGAGACCCAGTACTTC. Translating gives CASSLVSTGLGQETQYF.

V and J are TRBV19 and TRBJ1-2, with TRBD1 as a possible D gene (6 bases). Trimming shortened V by 5 bases and J by 7 bases, and 8 bases separated the two germline ends. The CDR3 contains 11 residues. CDR1 LNHDA and CDR2 SQIVND come from the germline V gene (reference sequence). Written as DNA, the CDR3 is TGTGCCAGTAGTCGGGGGGCTGGCTACACCTTC. It specifies CASSRGAGYTF.

This clone was seen a single time. This chain connects TRBV6-5 to TRBJ1-2; 8 bases map to TRBD1. The CDR3 extends over 14 amino acids. Germline V gives CDR1 MNHEY, CDR2 SVGAGI. The ends lost 5 bases at V and 4 bases at J; junction bases unmatched: 6. The CDR3 region is CASSQSTGGYGYTF. In DNA, the CDR3 is TGTGCCAGCAGTCAATCAACAGGGGGCTATGGCTACACCTTC.

The chain carries TRBV20-1 and TRBJ2-3; D unclear. Trimming cost V 3 bases and J 3 bases, with 31 bases left between them. CDR1 is DFQATT, CDR2 SNEGSKA, per germline (reference sequence). The CDR3 contains 20 residues. For the CDR3, the DNA is TGCAGTGCTAGTGGTTACCCCTACAACAACCCCAGCGTGAGGACAGATACGCAGTATTTT. Translated, it gives CSASGYPYNNPSVRTDTQYF.

The chain links TRBV30 to TRBJ1-1; the D is unclear. The germline V gene has CDR1 GTSNPN and CDR2 SVGIG (reference sequence). Trimming left V 2 bases short and J 4 bases short, with 14 bases between. CDR3 size: 14 residues. The CDR3 nucleotides read TGTGCCTGGAGTAAGGCCCTCGGAGGCACTGAAGCTTTCTTT. Protein sequence: CAWSKALGGTEAFF.

The chain carries TRBV2 and TRBJ1-5; TRBD1 might be the D (6 bases). Germline V gene data show CDR1 as SNHLY and CDR2 as FYNNEI. The CDR3 consists of 14 residues. Trimming removed 4 bases from V and 3 bases from J, with 10 bases in between. The CDR3 sequence: CASSVGALNQPQHF. CDR3 nucleotides: TGTGCCAGCAGTGTGGGGGCGCTCAATCAGCCCCAGCATTTT.

J is TRBJ1-3 and V is TRBV11-2; D remains unclear. The CDR3 covers 14 residues. Trimming cost V 8 bases and J 4 bases, with 15 bases left between them. The V gene's germline CDR1 is SGHAT and CDR2 FQNNGV. CDR3 coding DNA: TGTGCCAGCTTTGGATGGACTGTAGGAAACACCATATATTTT. Encoded protein: CASFGWTVGNTIYF. Variable domain in full (rest from reference TRBV11-2 and TRBJ1-3): EAGVAQSPRYKIIEKRQSVAFWCNPISGHATLYWYQQILGQGPKLLIQFQNNGVVDDSQLPKDRFSAERLKGVDSTLKIQPAKLEDSAVYLCASFGWTVGNTIYFGEGSWLTVV.

This sequence joins TRBV28 and TRBJ2-7; TRBD1 agrees at 9 bases. The CDR3 is 16 amino acids. The V gene's germline CDR1 is MDHEN and CDR2 SYDVKM. With 5 bases clipped from V and 2 bases from J, the junction kept 10 bases outside the gene matches. The DNA of the CDR3 is TGTGCCAGCAGTGCACGGGGGACAGGGCATACCTACGAGCAGTACTTC. Translated: CASSARGTGHTYEQYF.

This clone has only one observation. The J gene is TRBJ2-2, the V gene TRBV6-2 or TRBV6-3, with 7 bases aligning to TRBD1. The V gene's germline CDR1 is MNHEY and CDR2 SVGEGT. The CDR3 extends over 17 amino acids. J gave up 7 bases and V 4 bases, and 15 bases lay outside the gene matches. This CDR3 reads CASSSRGQPHENGELFF. CDR3 sequence (DNA): TGTGCCAGCAGTTCCCGGGGACAGCCCCATGAAAACGGGGAGCTGTTTTTT.

The chain combines TRBV4-1 with TRBJ1-2; no reliable D call. V was shortened by 0 bases and J by 8 bases, with 13 bases between the two germline ends. Germline V CDR1 and CDR2: MGHRA, YSYEKL. This CDR3 has 14 amino acids. CDR3 amino acids: CASSQDRMTGGYTF. CDR3 nucleotides: TGCGCCAGCAGCCAAGATCGGATGACGGGGGGCTACACCTTC.

This clone was seen just once. This chain joins TRBV7-9 and TRBJ2-5; TRBD2 matches at 13 bases. The V gene's germline CDR1 is SEHNR and CDR2 FQNEAQ (reference sequence). The trim removed 4 bases at V and 4 bases at J, leaving 12 bases unmatched. This CDR3 region has 18 residues. The CDR3, as DNA: TGTGCCAGCAGCTCCTATAACGGACTAGCGGGGGTGGCAGAGACCCAGTACTTC. Translation: CASSSYNGLAGVAETQYF.